This T cell receptor beta chain is from a study of CD8 T cells in Susac syndrome (dated by TCRdb to about 2019). Some background on the complete study: The study used repertoire sequencing to test whether antigen drove CD8+ T cell activation and differentiation in Susac syndrome. Clonality of the CD8+ T cell repertoire was compared between over ten healthy donors, approximately 14 Susac syndrome patients and around 16 multiple sclerosis patients.

RNA was extracted with the RNeasy kit and roughly 0.5 to 1 ug was reverse transcribed using random hexamers. The immunoSEQ multiplex PCR assay, which covers 54 Vbeta and 13 Jbeta segments, was used to amplify TCR beta CDR3 regions. PCR amplification bias was corrected using a synthetic template baseline for primer optimization and computational correction. For the original study's pipeline: Only productive sequences were kept, with reads annotated to V, D and J genes according to IMGT and analyzed in immunoSEQ Analyzer. Clonality was calculated as one minus the Shannon entropy normalized by log2 of the number of productive unique sequences. For each patient and control, public and private clones were evaluated within the 100 most prevalent clones. Clones were defined as Susac-specific when absent from the healthy and MS cohorts, from about 1,100 published viral clones and from other ImmuneACCESS disease sequences. TCRdb took the public reads, trimmed them with fastp at Q25, ran MiXCR for clone calling and kept in-frame beta chains. Identical CDR3 proteins give one entry, which carries the most common genes and DNA. TCRdb, not the original authors, processed these V and J calls. The sample yields 160,000 or so distinct CDR3 sequences; nearly 97% were counted once. 0.15% of the sample is taken by the ten largest.

As concerns this clonotype: This receptor's antigen is unknown. No much larger clone exists at a distance of one base, and base qualities are not known.

Study-wide conclusions, independent of this receptor: The study acknowledged that relatively few individuals were included in the TCR sequencing and HLA analysis.

High-throughput TCR beta sequencing profiled peripheral blood CD8+ and CD4+ T cells from healthy donors, Susac syndrome patients and multiple sclerosis patients. Treatment-naive patients with stable or active relapsing-remitting disease fulfilling revised McDonald criteria were used as multiple sclerosis controls. Bulk CD8+ and CD4+ T cells were purified by magnetic negative isolation, whereas CD8+ TEMRA cells were enriched by FACS. Blood was collected in EDTA tubes and processed within 24 hours, with PBMCs isolated through density gradient centrifugation. PBMCs intended for TCR sequencing were cryopreserved in liquid nitrogen and were subsequently thawed in a 37 degrees C water bath. A purity of at least 90% was achieved for sorted or isolated CD4+, CD8+ and CD8+ TEMRA cells. The sample was CD8+ T cells from PBMCs. The clonotype was recovered from a human donor with multiple sclerosis.

At the DNA level, the sequence is TGTGCCAGCAGTCCGGGACAGGGAGGAAGCAATCAGCCCCAGCATTTT. This sequence encodes CASSPGQGGSNQPQHF. The sequence is built from TRBV27 and TRBJ1-5, with TRBD1 matching 9 junction bases. Trimming takes 5 bases off V and 1 base off J; junction bases not matched to a gene: 6. Based on the germline V gene (reference sequence), the CDR1 and CDR2 sequences are MNHEY and SMNVEV. The CDR3, from cysteine to phenylalanine, totals 16 residues. Of the read, only the CDR3 DNA is kept; its 48 bases are in frame from base 1.